This T cell receptor (beta chain) was captured by sequencing in a study of cytomegalovirus exposure and HLA in healthy donors (dated by TCRdb to the late 2010s). Study-wide context: An earlier analysis of 587 of the donors reported 276 Gb of sequence data and 117 million unique TCR beta sequences obtained from around 190 million T cells. To predict cytomegalovirus infection status, the study brought together high-throughput TCR immunosequencing, statistical association of individual TCRs with disease status, and machine learning. In an earlier analysis of over 550 of the donors, high-throughput TCR beta sequencing was used to judge whether each TCR beta V gene segment behaved as functional or pseudogenic. Both class I and class II loci were covered by HLA typing, at four-digit resolution. Genome-wide SNP genotypes for about 60% of the 666 donors were used in a later genetic analysis, which treated that subset as a discovery cohort. Besides the first cohort of more than 650 subjects, a separate validation cohort made up of 120 or so different subjects was used. All discovery cohort repertoires had been generated using a single sequencing platform. Because of strong linkage in the cohort, four or five DR-DQ haplotypes were treated as single units for association and clustering. On average, over 200,000 unique TCR beta nucleotide sequences were sequenced per donor among a few hundred genotyped donors of the cohort, with roughly 19% of those sequences being non-productive. An early release covering just under 650 HLA-typed donors comprised 250 to 350 gigabases of sequencing data and tens of millions of unique TCR sequences. Rather than drawing on any new phenotypic data, the later analysis identified candidate immune exposures from TCR beta sequences and the way those sequences occurred across donors. The number of donors typed differed by locus, with 629-630 for A, B, C, DRB1 and DQB1, roughly 520 for DQA1, 600 to 610 for DPA1, and over 400 for DPB1. Of the roughly 410 genotyped donors, approximately 81% were placed in the genetic ancestry cluster associated with self-reported Caucasian donors. A later analysis re-examined previously published TCR beta repertoires from more than 600 donors and added high-resolution HLA genotyping to investigate patterns of TCR occurrence. Alongside the repertoire data, information on donor age, sex, ethnicity and CMV serostatus was compiled. Using immunosequencing, the study profiled T cell repertoires from 500 to 800 subjects and related those repertoires to cytomegalovirus serostatus. The study aimed to test whether cataloging public T cell receptors could reveal signatures of past pathogen exposure.

Of note for this clone: The antigen it recognizes is unknown. Per-base qualities were not stored, and no clone one base away is much larger.

Libraries were built with the immunoSEQ multiplex PCR assay. A mixture of 60 forward primers for TCR Vbeta segments and 13 reverse primers for TCR Jbeta segments was used in the multiplex PCR. A multiplex PCR assay on genomic DNA amplified the CDR3 region of rearranged TCR beta genes. The amplified TCR beta libraries were sequenced on the Illumina HiSeq System as 87-base-pair reads. Per the original workflow: A later analysis counted approximately 84 million unique TCR beta chains across the 640 or so repertoires, and roughly 11 million of these chains were shared by at least two donors. A nearest-neighbor algorithm error-corrected the raw reads and collapsed the reads into unique sequences, merging closely related sequences to remove PCR and sequencing errors. V, D and J gene segments were assigned by aligning CDR3 sequences to IMGT reference sequences. For a sequence to be retained, a match of at least six nucleotides was required to both a V gene segment and a J gene segment. Rearrangements were classified as productive when the CDR3 lacked stop codons and remained in frame with V and J, and all other rearrangements were classified as non-productive. CDR3 was defined by IMGT convention, running from the second conserved V-encoded cysteine to the conserved J-encoded phenylalanine. The earlier analysis of approximately 590 of the donors excluded any sequence lacking an unambiguous match to a single V gene segment. An earlier analysis of a few hundred of the donors called V segments functional above 56.7% productive rearrangements and segregating when the between-donor standard deviation exceeded 5%. A statistical classification framework was built to diagnose cytomegalovirus status from the catalog of TCR beta chain sequences. A later analysis assigned V and J genes by comparing TCR nucleotide sequences with IMGT/GENE-DB human TR gene sequences. In a later analysis, CDR3 sequences and most-parsimonious VDJ recombination scenarios were assigned using the TCRdist pipeline. In a later analysis, each TCR beta chain was defined by its CDR3 amino acid sequence together with its V-gene family, and reads lacking a unique V-gene family were excluded. In a later analysis, fewer than 600 highly shared, low-generation-probability nucleotide sequences were removed to address suspected cross-contamination and a sequencing artifact. In a later analysis, a clonal expansion index for each public chain was calculated from normalized within-repertoire ranks of inferred template counts. In a later analysis, generation probabilities were computed with a VDJ recombination model fitted to out-of-frame rearrangements, and the resulting probabilities were checked against IGoR. Hypergeometric tests were used in a later analysis to score TCR-TCR, TCR-HLA and TCR-CMV co-occurrence, with a repertoire-size bias correction applied to the TCR pairs. False discovery rates were estimated in a later analysis by permuting HLA or CMV assignments 20 times. In a later analysis, co-occurring TCRs were grouped using DBSCAN, with TCRdist sequence similarity added in when clustering inside HLA-allele-positive subsets. Co-occurrence clustering excluded repertoires with fewer than 30,000 or more than 120,000 public chains, plus five with anomalous nucleotide sharing. The immuneACCESS repertoire file appears here via TCRdb, limited to in-frame rearrangements. These files lack a portion of the clones; in checked studies, under half of the deficit traces to unresolved V genes, and the cause of the others is not known. V and J calls and clone size follow that table, whereas D and trimming were derived from the DNA. This sample lists about 120,000 clones; around three quarters were detected once. The ten largest clones add up to approximately 5.5% of the sample.

The full study reports these points: The authors suggested that the approach could potentially be extended to other disease states and immunological phenotypes. In a later analysis, the rate of TCR association differed among HLA loci, with DRB1 alleles having the most associated TCRs and HLA-C alleles having the fewest. An earlier analysis of roughly 570 of the donors showed that most TCR beta V segments appeared in productive rearrangements either about 87% or about 30% of the time, which broadly matched IMGT annotations. A cluster of highly shared sequence variants was judged likely to be a technical artifact of the sequencing pipeline. Because counts were too low, around 18 rarely observed V segments, including chromosome 9 orphons, were left out of the earlier analysis of approximately 500 of the donors. V-gene and J-gene trimming of TCR beta chains was associated with a missense DCLRE1C variant in a later genetic analysis, and the association was replicated in an independent cohort. Correlated functional status among segregating V segments might be attributable to linkage disequilibrium, but an unknown experimental factor could not be ruled out. In a later genetic analysis, fewer N-insertions in productive TCRs were reported among donors in an Asian-associated ancestry cluster than the approximately 630-donor mean. While some public TCRs were present in many individuals, most TCR sequences turned up only very rarely across donors. Some IMGT-functional V segments, including TRBV6-2 and TRBV6-3, could not be distinguished by the 87-base-pair reads and were therefore excluded. A further reported finding was that TCR beta sequences accurately predicted the HLA-A and HLA-B alleles for most subjects in the first cohort. CMV serostatus was the only immune exposure information available for the cohort. In vitro tests confirmed that a few of the cytomegalovirus-associated TCR beta chains recognize cytomegalovirus antigens. A total of some 180 TCR beta chains were listed by the study as associated with cytomegalovirus. In a later analysis, HLA-associated TCR beta chains were found to be more clonally expanded and to have lower generation probabilities than equally common non-associated chains. The classifier was reported to diagnose cytomegalovirus status with high specificity and sensitivity in both the original and validation cohorts. When HLA alleles, especially DR and DQ, strongly co-occurred, TCR associations were difficult to assign to individual alleles. According to a later analysis, most CMV-associated TCR beta chains appeared to be HLA-restricted, and the HLA associations seemed to be driven largely by CMV exposure. Because HLA typing was missing for some donors at each locus, association tests included only the typed subset. In a later analysis, several top co-occurrence clusters were reported to appear linked to parvovirus B19, influenza, CMV and Epstein-Barr virus. Specific HLA alleles were associated with roughly 16,000 TCR beta sequences at a false discovery rate of 0.05 in a later analysis. Roughly uniform sequencing depth across donors was assumed in presence/absence analyses, although this assumption may not hold. Only TCR beta chains were sequenced in this cohort, and the absence of alpha or paired-chain data limited detectable features.

V drops 8 bases and J drops 6 bases, leaving 17 bases in between. For CDR1 and CDR2, the germline V gene (reference sequence) lists LNHDA and SQIVND. The CDR3, cysteine through phenylalanine, is 15 amino acids long. The entry retains the CDR3 DNA only, 45 bases that are in frame from base 1. The cohort was made up of roughly 670 healthy bone marrow donors. All cohort members were sampled while nominally healthy, although unrecorded immune exposures were likely present. The donor was CMV seropositive and belonged to the group of 250 to 350 seropositive cohort members. Each donor provided a peripheral blood sample, and peripheral blood mononuclear cells were used for TCR beta sequencing. The Qiagen DNeasy Blood Extraction Kit was used to extract genomic DNA from the blood cell samples.

The material sequenced was PBMCs. This chain joins TRBV19 to TRBJ1-6, with TRBD1 tentatively as D gene (5 bases match). The sequence was obtained from a man younger than 30 in good health and CMV-seropositive. For the CDR3, the sequence is CASGAGSTGNSPLHF. In nucleotides, the sequence is TGTGCCAGTGGGGCAGGGTCAACGGGTAATTCACCCCTCCACTTT.